This passage covers 27 T cell receptor beta chains from one sample sequenced in a study of blood T cell repertoires in COVID-19 (dated by TCRdb to the early 2020s). The library was obtained by the immunoSEQ multiplex PCR assay. TCRdb took this table from immuneACCESS and kept in-frame rearrangements with V and J called. Such tables lack part of the clones; where checked against another copy, unresolved V genes explain under half of the gap, and the rest is unexplained. Counted in this sample were some 260,000 clones; around 89% of them appeared once. The ten largest clones represent under 10% of the sample. Sequencing was done on a sample of PBMCs or T cells enriched from blood (not recorded which). Receptors originate from a man aged 40-49 years who had recovered from COVID-19.

The J gene is TRBJ2-5, the V gene TRBV19; D uncertain. With 4 bases removed from V and 1 base from J, the gap between germline ends came to 7 bases. The CDR3 sequence is 13 residues long. Germline CDR1 reads LNHDA; CDR2 reads SQIVND (reference sequence). The chain's CDR3 is CASSSDTQETQYF. CDR3 nucleotides: TGTGCCAGTAGTAGTGACACCCAAGAGACCCAGTACTTC.

This rearrangement joins TRBV11-2 to TRBJ2-7; TRBD1 matches 8 bases. The germline CDR1 and CDR2 sequences are SGHAT and FQNNGV. The J segment lost 4 bases and the V segment lost 2 bases, leaving 4 bases of the junction unmatched. The CDR3 contains 14 residues. DNA of the CDR3: TGTGCCAGCAGCTTAAACAGGGGGGTTTACGAGCAGTACTTC. Amino acids: CASSLNRGVYEQYF.

The chain joins TRBV24-1 to TRBJ1-5; D is perhaps TRBD1 (5 bases). The V and J ends lost 7 bases and 3 bases respectively, with 9 bases between them. Germline V lookup: CDR1 KGHDR, CDR2 SFDVKD. The CDR3 contains 13 residues. The CDR3 reads CATSDSFNQPQHF. The CDR3 DNA reads as TGTGCCACCAGCGACAGTTTCAATCAGCCCCAGCATTTT.

The chain carries TRBV4-1 and TRBJ1-1; D gene uncertain. Trimming took 3 bases from V and 7 from J, leaving 21 bases between them. CDR3 size: 16 residues. Germline values: CDR1 MGHRA, CDR2 YSYEKL. The CDR3 loop is CASSQRAGEKFHEAFF. CDR3 DNA: TGCGCCAGCAGCCAGAGAGCGGGAGAAAAATTCCATGAAGCTTTCTTT.

The rearrangement links TRBV27 to TRBJ2-7, with D possibly TRBD2 on 6 matching bases. Trimming stripped 6 bases from V and 3 bases from J, with 15 bases between. Germline V gene sequence: CDR1 MNHEY, CDR2 SMNVEV (reference sequence). The CDR3 has 14 amino acids. As DNA, the CDR3 is TGTGCCAGCAGCCCTTCCACTAGCCTCTACGAGCAGTACTTC. Protein: CASSPSTSLYEQYF.

The V gene is TRBV7-9, the J gene TRBJ2-5; D possibly corresponds to TRBD2 (7 bases). This CDR3 spans 15 amino acids. Germline assignment: CDR1 SEHNR and CDR2 FQNEAQ (reference sequence). Trimming shortened V by 5 bases and J by 5 bases, and 18 bases separated the two germline ends. The CDR3 is CASSPHKGGSETQYF. In DNA form, the CDR3 reads TGTGCCAGCAGCCCCCATAAGGGGGGGTCGGAGACCCAGTACTTC.

J is TRBJ2-1 and V is TRBV6-2 or TRBV6-3; tentative D call: TRBD1 (6 bases). V gave up 0 bases and J gave up 8 bases, with 11 bases separating them. There are 14 residues in the CDR3. Germline V gene sequence: CDR1 MNHEY, CDR2 SVGEGT. Written as DNA, the CDR3 is TGTGCCAGCAGTTACTCCCCACAGGGCGATGAGCAGTTCTTC. This encodes CASSYSPQGDEQFF.

The CDR3 nucleotides read TGTGCCACCAAACCGGGACTAGACACAGATACGCAGTATTTT. Its protein product is CATKPGLDTDTQYF. The gene calls are TRBV10-3 and TRBJ2-3; 8 bases are shared with TRBD2. Germline assignment: CDR1 ENHRY and CDR2 SYGVKD. Trimming took 10 bases from V and 2 from J; bases not matched to a gene: 8. This CDR3 is 14 amino acids long.

This rearrangement joins TRBV4-3 to TRBJ2-5; 7 nucleotides agree with TRBD1. The germline V gene has CDR1 LGHNA and CDR2 YSLEER. This CDR3 is built from 15 residues. V shed 4 bases, J shed 2 bases, and the junction held 7 bases outside the gene matches. This CDR3 reads CASSRDRANQETQYF. In DNA form, the CDR3 reads TGCGCCAGCAGCCGGGACAGAGCAAATCAAGAGACCCAGTACTTC.

The chain employs TRBV6-5 and TRBJ1-5, with D perhaps matching TRBD1 (5 bases). Per the germline V gene, CDR1 is MNHEY and CDR2 is SVGAGI. CDR3 length equals 14 residues. V lost 4 bases and J lost 4, with 11 bases in between. In nucleotides, the CDR3 is TGTGCCAGCAGTTCACCAGGGATTAATCAGCCCCAGCATTTT. Translation: CASSSPGINQPQHF.

The chain uses TRBV7-9 and TRBJ1-1; tentative D call: TRBD1 (6 bases). There are 16 residues in the CDR3. V shed 4 bases and J shed 1 base, with 16 bases lying between them. The germline V gene has CDR1 SEHNR and CDR2 FQNEAQ (reference sequence). CDR3 coding DNA: TGTGCCAGCAGCTCCCGGTCTACAGGGAAGAACACTGAAGCTTTCTTT. Encoded protein: CASSSRSTGKNTEAFF. The whole variable domain, filled in from reference TRBV7-9 and TRBJ1-1, reads DTGVSQNPRHKITKRGQNVTFRCDPISEHNRLYWYRQTLGQGPEFLTYFQNEAQLEKSRLLSDRFSAERPKGSFSTLEIQRTEQGDSAMYLCASSSRSTGKNTEAFFGQGTRLTVV.

V usage is TRBV7-9 and J usage is TRBJ1-6, with unresolved D. V was pared by 5 bases and J by 15 bases, with 17 bases between. Germline V gene data show CDR1 as SEHNR and CDR2 as FQNEAQ (reference sequence). The CDR3 length is 13 residues. The CDR3 sequence is CASSVPRRPGLHF. CDR3 DNA sequence: TGTGCCAGCAGCGTACCGAGGAGACCCGGCCTCCACTTT. The complete variable domain, with remaining parts taken from reference TRBV7-9 and TRBJ1-6, reads DTGVSQNPRHKITKRGQNVTFRCDPISEHNRLYWYRQTLGQGPEFLTYFQNEAQLEKSRLLSDRFSAERPKGSFSTLEIQRTEQGDSAMYLCASSVPRRPGLHFGNGTRLTVT.

The chain has TRBV7-2 and TRBJ1-1; maybe TRBD1 (6 bases). The CDR3 contains 15 residues. Germline V gene lookup returns CDR1 SGHTA and CDR2 FQGNSA. V lost 2 bases, J lost 5 bases, and 15 bases lay in between. The CDR3: CASSLLRGAVTEAFF. The CDR3 DNA reads as TGTGCCAGCAGCTTACTCCGGGGGGCAGTTACTGAAGCTTTCTTT.

V gene TRBV5-1 combines with J gene TRBJ1-2; TRBD1 matches 7 bases. The CDR3 runs 15 residues. Germline V gene lookup returns CDR1 SGHRS and CDR2 YFSETQ. Unmatched junction bases numbered 5, after V lost 0 bases and J lost 3 bases. In DNA form, the CDR3 reads TGCGCCAGCAGCTTGGAGTCACAGGGGCACTATGGCTACACCTTC. It yields the protein CASSLESQGHYGYTF.

The chain is built from TRBV7-2 and TRBJ2-5; 13 nucleotides match TRBD2. J lost 4 bases, V lost 4 bases, and 3 bases had no gene match. CDR3 length equals 15 residues. Germline CDR1 SGHTA, CDR2 FQGNSA. CDR3 region: CASSSRLAGGETQYF. For the CDR3, the DNA is TGTGCCAGCAGCTCACGACTAGCGGGAGGAGAGACCCAGTACTTC.

This clone was detected only a few times. The chain links TRBV15 to TRBJ2-1; a possible D gene is TRBD2 (6 bases). Deletions cut 0 bases from V and 0 bases from J, with 6 bases between. CDR1 and CDR2 from the germline V gene are LNHNV and YYDKDF (reference sequence). This CDR3 contains 15 residues. In nucleotides, the CDR3 is TGTGCCACCAGCAGAGATAGCGGCTCCTACAATGAGCAGTTCTTC. This codes for CATSRDSGSYNEQFF. Based on the CDR3 plus reference TRBV15 and TRBJ2-1, the full variable domain is DAMVIQNPRYQVTQFGKPVTLSCSQTLNHNVMYWYQQKSSQAPKLLFHYYDKDFNNEADTPDNFQSRRPNTSFCFLDIRSPGLGDTAMYLCATSRDSGSYNEQFFGPGTRLTVL.

CDR3: CASSLSGQPGPGNTIYF. The CDR3 DNA sequence: TGTGCCAGCTCACTCAGCGGACAGCCCGGCCCTGGAAACACCATATATTTT. This chain links TRBV18 with TRBJ1-3, with D possibly TRBD1 on 6 matching bases. Germline CDR1 is KGHSH and CDR2 is LQKENI. Trimming removed 4 bases from V and 2 bases from J, with 18 bases in between. There are 17 residues in the CDR3.

This chain connects TRBV5-1 to TRBJ2-7, with a weak D call TRBD2 (6 bases). V lost 0 bases and J lost 12, with 16 bases in between. Germline V gene sequence: CDR1 SGHRS, CDR2 YFSETQ. This CDR3 contains 13 residues. CDR3 coding DNA: TGCGCCAGCAGCTTGGAGTTGGACTACACCCTGTACTTC. It translates to CASSLELDYTLYF.

The rearrangement uses TRBV28 and TRBJ2-7; D might be TRBD1 (6 bases). V was clipped by 6 bases and J by 1 base, with 19 bases between them. Germline V CDR1 and CDR2: MDHEN, SYDVKM. The CDR3 sequence is 16 residues long. The CDR3 DNA reads as TGTGCCAGCAGGCCACACACAGGGTATAGGTCCTACGAGCAGTACTTC. This encodes CASRPHTGYRSYEQYF.

J is TRBJ2-3 and V is TRBV5-5, with 8 bases identical to TRBD1. There are 17 residues in the CDR3. Germline V gene data show CDR1 as SGHKS and CDR2 as YYEKEE (reference sequence). J gave up 3 bases and V 0 bases, and 9 bases lay outside the gene matches. In DNA, the CDR3 is TGTGCCAGCAGCTTGGGGTCAGGGGGCTTTTTAACAGATACGCAGTATTTT. It translates to CASSLGSGGFLTDTQYF.

The chain couples TRBV7-8 to TRBJ2-3; 7 bases align to TRBD2. The CDR3 contains 16 residues. The junction had 8 bases not matched to a gene; V was cut back by 5 bases and J by 0 bases. Germline V CDR1 and CDR2: SGHVS, FQNEAQ. CDR3 nucleotide sequence: TGTGCCAGCAGCCCAACCCTTAGCGGGAGCACAGATACGCAGTATTTT. Protein: CASSPTLSGSTDTQYF.

The chain combines TRBV29-1 with TRBJ2-6; 9 bases match TRBD1. J gave up 0 bases and V 1 base, and 7 bases lay outside the gene matches. This CDR3 region has 18 residues. Germline-derived CDR1 and CDR2 are SQVTM and ANQGSEA. CDR3 protein: CSVEVQGAPYSGANVLTF. CDR3 in DNA: TGCAGCGTTGAAGTACAGGGGGCCCCTTACTCTGGGGCCAACGTCCTGACTTTC.

The chain combines TRBV5-1 with TRBJ1-1; 7 bases match TRBD1. Germline lookup yields CDR1 SGHRS and CDR2 YFSETQ. CDR3 length: 14 residues. Losses at the gene ends were 0 bases for V and 5 bases for J; bases not matched to a gene: 4. CDR3 sequence reads: CASSLEGAMTEAFF. CDR3 bases: TGCGCCAGCAGCTTGGAGGGGGCAATGACTGAAGCTTTCTTT.

This clone was detected only a few times. This chain links TRBV28 with TRBJ2-3, with no clear D. V lost 5 bases and J lost 0, with 12 bases in between. Germline CDR1 is MDHEN and CDR2 is SYDVKM. This CDR3 comprises 15 residues. The CDR3 loop is CASSPWVTSTDTQYF. In nucleotides, the CDR3 is TGTGCCAGCAGTCCGTGGGTGACTAGCACAGATACGCAGTATTTT. Supplemented by reference TRBV28 and TRBJ2-3, the full variable domain reads DVKVTQSSRYLVKRTGEKVFLECVQDMDHENMFWYRQDPGLGLRLIYFSYDVKMKEKGDIPEGYSVSREKKERFSLILESASTNQTSMYLCASSPWVTSTDTQYFGPGTRLTVL.

V and J are TRBV6-2 or TRBV6-3 and TRBJ2-4, with D perhaps matching TRBD1 (6 bases). CDR1 is MNHEY and CDR2 is SVGEGT in the germline V gene. Trimming left V 5 bases short and J 1 base short, with 12 bases between. The CDR3 contains 15 residues. The DNA of the CDR3 is TGTGCCAGCAGTCACACAGGGTATGCCAAAAACATTCAGTACTTC. This gives the protein CASSHTGYAKNIQYF.

This sequence joins TRBV19 and TRBJ1-1; no firm D call. CDR3 length: 13 residues. CDR1 is LNHDA, CDR2 SQIVND, per germline (reference sequence). V dropped 4 bases and J dropped 3 bases, with 9 bases sitting between them. As DNA, the CDR3 is TGTGCCAGTAGTAGGGCTTTGTACACTGAAGCTTTCTTT. It codes for CASSRALYTEAFF.

As DNA, the CDR3 is TGTGCCAGCAGTATCTCACAGGGCAATGAGCAGTTCTTC. Translating gives CASSISQGNEQFF. The V and J genes are TRBV27 and TRBJ2-1; tentatively, D is TRBD1 (6 bases). Germline V gene lookup returns CDR1 MNHEY and CDR2 SMNVEV (reference sequence). Deletions cut 5 bases from V and 6 bases from J, with 11 bases between. The CDR3 is made up of 13 amino acids.